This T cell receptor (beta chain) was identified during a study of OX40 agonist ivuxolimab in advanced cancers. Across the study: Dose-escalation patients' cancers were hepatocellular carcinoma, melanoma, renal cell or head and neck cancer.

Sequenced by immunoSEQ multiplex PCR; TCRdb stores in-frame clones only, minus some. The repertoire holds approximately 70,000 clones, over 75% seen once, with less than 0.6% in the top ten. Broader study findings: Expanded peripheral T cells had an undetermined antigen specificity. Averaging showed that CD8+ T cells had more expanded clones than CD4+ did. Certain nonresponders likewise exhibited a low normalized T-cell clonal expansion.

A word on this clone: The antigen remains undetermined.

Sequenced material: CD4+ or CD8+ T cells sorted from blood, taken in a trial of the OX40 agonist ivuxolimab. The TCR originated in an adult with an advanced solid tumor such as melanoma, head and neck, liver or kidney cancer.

CDR3 DNA: TGTGCCAGCAGCCCCGGGACTAGTGTCCCTCCCGATACGCAGTATTTT. Translating it yields CASSPGTSVPPDTQYF. The V and J genes are TRBV5-4 and TRBJ2-3, with 8 bases lining up with TRBD2. The CDR3 extends over 16 amino acids. The V gene end was trimmed by 4 bases and the J gene end by 6 bases; junction bases not matched to a gene: 13. The germline CDR1 and CDR2 sequences are SGHNT and YYREEE (reference sequence).